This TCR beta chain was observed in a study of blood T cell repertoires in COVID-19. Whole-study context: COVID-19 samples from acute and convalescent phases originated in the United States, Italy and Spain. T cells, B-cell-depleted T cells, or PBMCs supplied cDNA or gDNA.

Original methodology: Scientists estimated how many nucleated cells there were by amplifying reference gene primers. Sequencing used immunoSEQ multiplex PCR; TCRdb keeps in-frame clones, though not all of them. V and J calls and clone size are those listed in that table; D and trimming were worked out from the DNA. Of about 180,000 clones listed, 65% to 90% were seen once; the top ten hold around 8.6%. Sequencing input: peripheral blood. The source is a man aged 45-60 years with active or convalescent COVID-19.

This CDR3 is CASSFDGRNSPLHF. The CDR3 DNA is TGTGCCAGCAGTTTCGACGGGAGAAATTCACCCCTCCACTTT. The chain carries TRBV28 and TRBJ1-6, with no clear D. The length of the CDR3 is 14 residues. Germline CDR1 and CDR2: MDHEN and SYDVKM. Trimming removed 3 bases at V and 7 bases at J, with 10 bases between.